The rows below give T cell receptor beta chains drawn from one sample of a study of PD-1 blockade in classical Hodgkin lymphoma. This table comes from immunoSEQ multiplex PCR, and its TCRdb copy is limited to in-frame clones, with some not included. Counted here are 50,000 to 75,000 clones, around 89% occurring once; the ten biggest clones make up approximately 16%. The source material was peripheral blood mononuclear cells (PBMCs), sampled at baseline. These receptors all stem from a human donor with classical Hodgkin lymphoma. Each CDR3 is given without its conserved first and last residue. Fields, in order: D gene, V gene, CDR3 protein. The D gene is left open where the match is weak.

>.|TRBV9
ASSVGGAQRDTQY
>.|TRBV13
ASSFQGSPSSYNSPLH
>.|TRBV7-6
ASSPLPRANYGYT
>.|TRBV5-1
ASSLDLFSYNEQF
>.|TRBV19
ASTMGGSTEAF
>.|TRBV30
AWSWGPLPSGANVLT
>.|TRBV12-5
ASGLEVNTEAF
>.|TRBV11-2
ASSRDRNEKLF
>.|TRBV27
ASRKQGGPYEQY
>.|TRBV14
ASSQVTGWGNTIY
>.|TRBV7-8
ASSFRVFYTDTQY
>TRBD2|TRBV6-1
ASSGLTGGLAQQY
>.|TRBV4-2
ASSQGRGNGVGDEKLF
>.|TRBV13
ASSYGMGNTEAF
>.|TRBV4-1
ASSHYLDTQY
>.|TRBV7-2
ASSSSGVGELF
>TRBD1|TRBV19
ASSGLRDSNYNEQF
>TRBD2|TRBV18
ASSPIVTLAGETNTQY
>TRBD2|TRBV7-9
ASGAGGTDTQY
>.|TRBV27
ASSWSGSVEQY